One and the same sample provided the 17 T cell receptor beta chains below, sequenced in a study of response to subunit inactivated influenza vaccine. One entry per CDR3 protein results from TCRdb running MiXCR on the RT-PCR reads. The sample lists about 650,000 distinct CDR3 sequences; around 15% were seen once. The sequences come from PBMCs from blood, collected approximately 15 days before vaccination. The origin of the receptors is a man aged 45 to 65 who received an inactivated influenza vaccine.

The rearrangement uses TRBV9 and TRBJ2-1; D is possibly TRBD2 (5 bases). Germline V gene lookup returns CDR1 SGDLS and CDR2 YYNGEE. The V end was cut by 0 bases, the J end by 3 bases, with 10 bases between. CDR3 size: 15 residues. The CDR3 DNA follows: TGTGCCAGCAGCGTAGGGGAGTTCGGCTACAATGAGCAGTTCTTC. This codes for CASSVGEFGYNEQFF.

This clonotype was seen only a few times. This rearrangement joins TRBV5-1 to TRBJ2-1; possible D gene TRBD2, 5 bases. The CDR3 runs 15 residues. V lost 0 bases to trimming and J lost 5 bases, with 12 bases between them. Germline-derived CDR1 and CDR2 are SGHRS and YFSETQ. CDR3 sequence reads: CASSLGPLGNNEQFF. In DNA form, the CDR3 reads TGCGCCAGCAGCTTGGGCCCACTAGGAAACAATGAGCAGTTCTTC.

This clonotype came up a few times. The chain links TRBV21-1 to TRBJ2-7; the table's TRBD1 call for D was not verified on the DNA. TRBV21-1 is given as a pseudogene. CDR3 length: 15 residues. Here the CDR3 DNA reads TGTGCCAGCATCCTCACAGGGGTTAGCTCCTACGAGCAGTACTTC. This codes for CASILTGVSSYEQYF.

CDR3 loop: CSASQLAGSANTGELFF. CDR3 DNA sequence: TGCAGTGCTAGTCAACTAGCGGGTTCCGCGAACACCGGGGAGCTGTTTTTT. The genes are TRBV20-1 and TRBJ2-2; 9 bases fit TRBD2. Per the germline V gene, CDR1 is DFQATT and CDR2 is SNEGSKA (reference sequence). J was trimmed by 0 bases and V by 3 bases; bases with no gene match: 8. CDR3 size: 17 residues.

The chain recombines TRBV7-9 with TRBJ1-2, with 7 bases that match TRBD1. Germline CDR1 and CDR2: SEHNR and FQNEAQ (reference sequence). V dropped 1 base and J dropped 8; count of bases not matched to a gene: 7. The CDR3 sequence is 14 residues long. CDR3 in amino acids: CASSLGDSPRGYTF. In DNA, the CDR3 is TGTGCCAGCAGCTTAGGGGACAGCCCCAGGGGCTACACCTTC. Using reference TRBV7-9 and TRBJ1-2 for the parts outside the CDR3, the full variable domain is DTGVSQNPRHKITKRGQNVTFRCDPISEHNRLYWYRQTLGQGPEFLTYFQNEAQLEKSRLLSDRFSAERPKGSFSTLEIQRTEQGDSAMYLCASSLGDSPRGYTFGSGTRLTVV.

The chain uses TRBV20-1 and TRBJ2-7; either TRBD1 or TRBD2 may fit D (6 bases each). The CDR3 consists of 14 residues. Germline lookup yields CDR1 DFQATT and CDR2 SNEGSKA (reference sequence). Trimming cost V 0 bases and J 4 bases, with 13 bases left between them. Here the CDR3 DNA reads TGCAGTGCTAGAGATTGGGGGGCGGGGTACGAGCAGTACTTC. As protein: CSARDWGAGYEQYF.

This clonotype showed up many times. The chain couples TRBV20-1 to TRBJ1-2, with D possibly TRBD1 on 5 matching bases. Germline values: CDR1 DFQATT, CDR2 SNEGSKA (reference sequence). V was cut by 2 bases and J by 2 bases, with 12 bases left in between. The CDR3 spans 14 residues. CDR3 in DNA: TGCAGTGCTAGAAACCAGGGCCTGAACTATGGCTACACCTTC. Translated, it gives CSARNQGLNYGYTF.

This clonotype was picked up a small number of times. The chain employs TRBV27 and TRBJ1-3; tentatively, D is TRBD1 (5 bases). CDR3 size: 16 residues. Trimming removed 5 bases at V and 0 bases at J, with 14 bases between. The germline V gene has CDR1 MNHEY and CDR2 SMNVEV (reference sequence). This CDR3 reads CASSRGPLNSGNTIYF. CDR3 DNA: TGTGCCAGCAGTAGGGGACCTCTTAACTCTGGAAACACCATATATTTT.

The V and J genes are TRBV20-1 and TRBJ2-7; TRBD1 agrees at 9 bases. CDR1 DFQATT and CDR2 SNEGSKA come from the germline V gene (reference sequence). J was trimmed by 3 bases and V by 6 bases; bases with no gene match: 6. The CDR3 is 13 residues long. This CDR3 is CSAGQGLLYEQYF. CDR3 DNA sequence: TGCAGTGCAGGACAGGGGTTGCTCTACGAGCAGTACTTC.

This clonotype turned up a few times. The gene calls are TRBV30 and TRBJ2-3; D is unclear. This CDR3 is 15 amino acids long. From germline, CDR1 is GTSNPN and CDR2 SVGIG (reference sequence). The V end was cut by 0 bases, the J end by 0 bases, with 10 bases between. The CDR3 reads CAWSVDVGSTDTQYF. The CDR3 DNA is TGTGCCTGGAGTGTAGATGTGGGAAGCACAGATACGCAGTATTTT.

The gene calls are TRBV12-3 or TRBV12-4 and TRBJ2-3; perhaps TRBD2 as D (7 bases). V was pared by 4 bases and J by 5 bases, with 19 bases between. This CDR3 spans 16 amino acids. As DNA, the CDR3 is TGTGCCAGCAGTTCCCTGGGGGGGGCCGCTCGAGATACGCAGTATTTT. It specifies CASSSLGGAARDTQYF.

This clonotype was counted ten times or more. CDR3 bases: TGTGCCAGCAGCGGGACAGGGGGCGGTCAGCCCCAGCATTTT. This codes for CASSGTGGGQPQHF. This rearrangement joins TRBV6-2 or TRBV6-3 to TRBJ1-5; 12 bases agree with TRBD1. This CDR3 has 14 amino acids. Per the germline V gene, CDR1 is MNHEY and CDR2 is SVGEGT. With V trimmed by 6 bases and J by 6 bases, 3 bases remained unmatched.

This clonotype was observed a handful of times. J is TRBJ2-5 and V is TRBV7-9; perhaps D is TRBD1 or TRBD2 (6 bases each). The CDR3 is made up of 17 amino acids. CDR1 and CDR2 from the germline V gene are SEHNR and FQNEAQ (reference sequence). Trimming cost V 1 base and J 6 bases, with 21 bases left between them. The chain's CDR3 is CASSLGVGGLKEKTQYF. The CDR3 nucleotides read TGTGCCAGCAGCTTAGGGGTCGGGGGCCTGAAGGAAAAGACCCAGTACTTC.

CDR3 coding DNA: TGTGCCAGCAGCGCACTTGGACAGGCCAACTATGGCTACACCTTC. It translates to CASSALGQANYGYTF. The chain couples TRBV9 to TRBJ1-2, with 7 bases that match TRBD1. CDR3 length: 15 amino acids. Germline-derived CDR1 and CDR2 are SGDLS and YYNGEE. The J segment lost 2 bases and the V segment lost 3 bases, leaving 7 bases of the junction unmatched. Filled out from reference TRBV9 and TRBJ1-2, the complete variable domain reads DSGVTQTPKHLITATGQRVTLRCSPRSGDLSVYWYQQSLDQGLQFLIQYYNGEERAKGNILERFSAQQFPDLHSELNLSSLELGDSALYFCASSALGQANYGYTFGSGTRLTVV.

The V call is TRBV11-2, the J call TRBJ1-2, with a possible D match to TRBD1 (5 bases). Germline V CDR1 and CDR2: SGHAT, FQNNGV. The CDR3 totals 15 residues. The ends were cut back, 4 bases at V and 7 bases at J, with 19 bases in the middle. Here the CDR3 reads CASSYSGTSESGYTF. In nucleotides, the CDR3 is TGTGCCAGCAGCTACTCCGGGACCAGTGAGTCTGGCTACACCTTC.

A few counts support this clonotype. The chain joins TRBV20-1 to TRBJ1-6, with 9 bases aligning to TRBD1. Germline V lookup: CDR1 DFQATT, CDR2 SNEGSKA (reference sequence). This CDR3 has 15 residues. V shed 3 bases and J 8 bases; nucleotides not matched to a gene: 8. The CDR3: CSARRTGESHSPLHF. The CDR3 DNA follows: TGCAGTGCTAGGCGGACAGGGGAGTCCCATTCACCCCTCCACTTT.

The rearrangement links TRBV9 to TRBJ2-2, with D possibly called TRBD1 or TRBD2 (7 bases each). V dropped 3 bases and J dropped 8 bases, with 11 bases sitting between them. The CDR3 is made up of 13 amino acids. Germline lookup yields CDR1 SGDLS and CDR2 YYNGEE. This chain's CDR3 is CASSGQGGGELFF. CDR3 nucleotides: TGTGCCAGCAGCGGACAGGGAGGGGGGGAGCTGTTTTTT.